The 2 T cell receptor beta chains reported below all come from one sample, sequenced in a study of blood T cell repertoires in COVID-19 (dated by TCRdb to between 2020 and 2021). The library relied on the immunoSEQ multiplex PCR assay. What TCRdb holds here is the immuneACCESS table cut down to in-frame rearrangements. Part of the clones is not present; checked against another copy, under half of the missing clones reflect an unresolved V gene, and the others are unexplained. Within this sample are more than 300,000 clones, with around four fifths of them counted one time only. The ten largest clones capture about 4.9% of the sample. The sample taken for sequencing was PBMCs or T cells enriched from blood (not recorded which). Receptor source: a woman between 45 and 60 years old who had recovered from COVID-19.

This clone has only one observation. This chain joins TRBV11-3 and TRBJ1-2; D perhaps matches TRBD1 (5 bases). The CDR3 has 15 amino acids. V lost 3 bases and J 3 bases, leaving 14 bases between the germline ends. Germline CDR1 SGHNT, CDR2 YENEEA. CDR3: CASSFNPGGDYGYTF. The CDR3 bases are TGTGCCAGCAGCTTCAACCCAGGAGGGGACTATGGCTACACCTTC.

V is TRBV11-3 and J is TRBJ1-3; weak D call: TRBD1 (5 bases). Germline V gene sequence: CDR1 SGHNT, CDR2 YENEEA. This CDR3 has 14 amino acids. Trimming shortened V by 3 bases and J by 2 bases, and 8 bases separated the two germline ends. Written as DNA, the CDR3 is TGTGCCAGCAGCTTCAGGGTAACTGGAAACACCATATATTTT. Amino acids: CASSFRVTGNTIYF.